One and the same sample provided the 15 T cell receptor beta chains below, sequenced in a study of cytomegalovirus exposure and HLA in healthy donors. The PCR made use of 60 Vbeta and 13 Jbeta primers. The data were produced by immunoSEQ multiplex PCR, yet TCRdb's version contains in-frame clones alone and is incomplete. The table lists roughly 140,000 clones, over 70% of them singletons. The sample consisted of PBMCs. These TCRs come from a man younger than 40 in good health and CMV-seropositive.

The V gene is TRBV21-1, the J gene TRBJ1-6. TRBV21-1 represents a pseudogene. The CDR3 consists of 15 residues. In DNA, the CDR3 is TGTGCCAGCAGCAAAGCTTGTACCTATAATTCACCCCTCCACTTT. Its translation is CASSKACTYNSPLHF.

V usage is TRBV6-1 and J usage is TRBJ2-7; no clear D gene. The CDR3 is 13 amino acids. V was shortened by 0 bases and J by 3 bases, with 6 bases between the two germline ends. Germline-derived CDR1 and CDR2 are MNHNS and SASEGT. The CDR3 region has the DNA TGTGCCAGCAGTGAAGCCCACTTCTACGAGCAGTACTTC. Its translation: CASSEAHFYEQYF.

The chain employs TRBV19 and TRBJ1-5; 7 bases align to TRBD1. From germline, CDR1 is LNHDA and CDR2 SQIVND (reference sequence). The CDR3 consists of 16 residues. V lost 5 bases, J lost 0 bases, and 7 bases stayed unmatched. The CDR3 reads CASSATTGFSNQPQHF. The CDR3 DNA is TGTGCCAGTAGTGCAACGACAGGGTTTAGCAATCAGCCCCAGCATTTT. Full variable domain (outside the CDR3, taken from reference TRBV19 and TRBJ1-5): DGGITQSPKYLFRKEGQNVTLSCEQNLNHDAMYWYRQDPGQGLRLIYYSQIVNDFQKGDIAEGYSVSREKKESFPLTVTSAQKNPTAFYLCASSATTGFSNQPQHFGDGTRLSIL.

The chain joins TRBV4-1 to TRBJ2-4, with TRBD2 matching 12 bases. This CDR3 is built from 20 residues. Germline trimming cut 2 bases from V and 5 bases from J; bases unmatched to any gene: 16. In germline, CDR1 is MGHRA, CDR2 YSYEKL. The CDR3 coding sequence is TGCGCCAGCAGCCAAAGAACCGGGACTAGCGGGCCCAAGGGAGAAAACATTCAGTACTTC. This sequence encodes CASSQRTGTSGPKGENIQYF.

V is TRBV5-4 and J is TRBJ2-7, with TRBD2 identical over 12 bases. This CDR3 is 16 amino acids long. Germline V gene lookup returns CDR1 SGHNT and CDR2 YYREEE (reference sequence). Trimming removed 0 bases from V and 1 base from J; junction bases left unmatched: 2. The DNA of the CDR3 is TGTGCCAGCAGCTTGGGTCTAGCGGGAGGGTCCTACGAGCAGTACTTC. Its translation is CASSLGLAGGSYEQYF.

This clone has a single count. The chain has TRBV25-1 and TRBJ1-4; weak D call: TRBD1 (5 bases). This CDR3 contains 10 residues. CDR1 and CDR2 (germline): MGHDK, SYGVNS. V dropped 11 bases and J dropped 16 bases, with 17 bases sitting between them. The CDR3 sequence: CALLWGRWFF. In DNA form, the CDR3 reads TGTGCCCTATTGTGGGGGAGGTGGTTTTTT.

The CDR3: CASELAGGTDTQYF. CDR3 in DNA: TGTGCCAGCGAACTAGCGGGAGGCACAGATACGCAGTATTTT. The rearrangement uses TRBV18 and TRBJ2-3; 11 bases fit TRBD2. This CDR3 is built from 14 residues. Looked up from germline, CDR1 is KGHSH and CDR2 is LQKENI. V shed 8 bases, J shed 1 base, and the junction held 2 bases outside the gene matches.

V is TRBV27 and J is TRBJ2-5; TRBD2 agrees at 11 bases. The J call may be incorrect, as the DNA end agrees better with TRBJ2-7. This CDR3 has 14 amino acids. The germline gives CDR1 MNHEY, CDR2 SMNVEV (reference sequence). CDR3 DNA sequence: TGTGCCAGCAAGACTAGCGGGATGATCAACGAGCAGTACTTC. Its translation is CASKTSGMINEQYF.

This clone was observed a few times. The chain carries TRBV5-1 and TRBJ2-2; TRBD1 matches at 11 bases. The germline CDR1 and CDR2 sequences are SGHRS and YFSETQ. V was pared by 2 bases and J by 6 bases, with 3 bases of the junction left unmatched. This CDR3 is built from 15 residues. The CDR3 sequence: CASSLQGQGAGELFF. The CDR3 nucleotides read TGCGCCAGCAGCTTACAGGGACAGGGGGCCGGGGAGCTGTTTTTT.

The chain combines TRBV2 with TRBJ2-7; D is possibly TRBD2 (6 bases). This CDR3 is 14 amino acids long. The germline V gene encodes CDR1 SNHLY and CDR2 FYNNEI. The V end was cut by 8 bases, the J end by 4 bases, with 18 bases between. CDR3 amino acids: CASFPGASPYEQYF. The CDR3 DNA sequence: TGTGCCAGCTTTCCGGGAGCTTCTCCTTACGAGCAGTACTTC.

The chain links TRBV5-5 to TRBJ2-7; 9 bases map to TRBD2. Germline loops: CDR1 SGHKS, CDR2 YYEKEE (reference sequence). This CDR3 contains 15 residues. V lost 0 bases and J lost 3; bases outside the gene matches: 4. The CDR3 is CASSLEGGRVYEQYF. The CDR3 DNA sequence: TGTGCCAGCAGCTTGGAAGGCGGGAGGGTCTACGAGCAGTACTTC.

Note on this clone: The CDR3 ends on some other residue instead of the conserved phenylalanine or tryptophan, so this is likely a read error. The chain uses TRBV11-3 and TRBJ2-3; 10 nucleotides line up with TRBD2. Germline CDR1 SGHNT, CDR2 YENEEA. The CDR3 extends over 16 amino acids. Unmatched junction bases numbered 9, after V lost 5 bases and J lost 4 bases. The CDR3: CASSGYSGGAADTQYL. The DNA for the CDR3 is TGTGCCAGCAGCGGGTACAGCGGGGGGGCAGCAGATACGCAGTATCTT.

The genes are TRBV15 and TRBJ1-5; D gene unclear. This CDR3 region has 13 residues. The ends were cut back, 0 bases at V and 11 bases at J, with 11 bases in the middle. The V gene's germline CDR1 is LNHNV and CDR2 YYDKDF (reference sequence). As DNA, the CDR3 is TGTGCCACCAGCAGAGATCGCGGCACCGCCCAGCATTTT. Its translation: CATSRDRGTAQHF.

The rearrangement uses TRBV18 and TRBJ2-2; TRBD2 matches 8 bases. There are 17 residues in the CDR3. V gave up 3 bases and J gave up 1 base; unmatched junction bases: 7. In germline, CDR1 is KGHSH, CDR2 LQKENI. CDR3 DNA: TGTGCCAGCTCACCCCTAAGCGGGGGACAGAACACCGGGGAGCTGTTTTTT. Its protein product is CASSPLSGGQNTGELFF.

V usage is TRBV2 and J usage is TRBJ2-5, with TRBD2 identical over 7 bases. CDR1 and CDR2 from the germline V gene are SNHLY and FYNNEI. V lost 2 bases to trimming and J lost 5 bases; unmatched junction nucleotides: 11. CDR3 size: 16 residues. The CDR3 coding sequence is TGTGCCAGCAGTGAAAGCTTAGCTAGCGGAGGGGAGACCCAGTACTTC. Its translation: CASSESLASGGETQYF.